This T cell receptor beta chain was captured by sequencing in a study of fetal regulatory T cell absence and autoimmunity. Concerning this clone: Antigen: not known.

Overall study findings and caveats: Pancreas TCRs were oligoclonally enriched versus cord blood, some clones over 85-fold. Pancreas and cord blood did not differ much in TRB family usage. In IPEX syndrome, oligoclonal enrichment was read as supporting prenatal antigen-driven autoimmunity in the pancreas.

With V trimmed by 0 bases and J by 0 bases, 0 bases remained unmatched. The CDR3 contains 17 residues. Germline-derived CDR1 and CDR2 are SGDLS and YYNGEE. The assay was run at survey level. The repertoire was sequenced with immunoSEQ multiplex PCR; TCRdb's copy has only in-frame clones and lacks some. The data show about 95,000 clones, about 78% seen once. The V gene is TRBV9, the J gene TRBJ2-6, with 10 bases lining up with TRBD1. The origin of this receptor is a male donor with IPEX syndrome. The sequenced material came from pancreas tissue. The CDR3, as DNA: TGTGCCAGCAGCGTAGGGACAGGGGGCTCTGGGGCCAACGTCCTGACTTTC. Translated: CASSVGTGGSGANVLTF.